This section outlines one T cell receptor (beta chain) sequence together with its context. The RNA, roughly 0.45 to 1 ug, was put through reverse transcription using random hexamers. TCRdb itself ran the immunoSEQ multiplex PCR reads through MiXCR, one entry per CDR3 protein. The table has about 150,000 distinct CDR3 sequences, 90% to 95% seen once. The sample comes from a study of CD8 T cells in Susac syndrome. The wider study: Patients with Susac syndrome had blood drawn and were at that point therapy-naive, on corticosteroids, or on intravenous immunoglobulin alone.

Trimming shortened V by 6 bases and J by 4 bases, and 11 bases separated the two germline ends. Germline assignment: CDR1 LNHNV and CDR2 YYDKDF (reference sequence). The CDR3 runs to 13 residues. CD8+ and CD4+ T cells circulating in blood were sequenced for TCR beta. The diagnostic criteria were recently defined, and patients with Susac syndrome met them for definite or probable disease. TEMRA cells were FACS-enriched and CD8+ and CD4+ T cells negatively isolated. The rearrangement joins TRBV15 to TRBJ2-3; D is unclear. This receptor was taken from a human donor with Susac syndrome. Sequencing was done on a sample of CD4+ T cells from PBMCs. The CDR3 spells CATSKGFADTQYF. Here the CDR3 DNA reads TGTGCCACCAGTAAGGGATTCGCAGATACGCAGTATTTT.